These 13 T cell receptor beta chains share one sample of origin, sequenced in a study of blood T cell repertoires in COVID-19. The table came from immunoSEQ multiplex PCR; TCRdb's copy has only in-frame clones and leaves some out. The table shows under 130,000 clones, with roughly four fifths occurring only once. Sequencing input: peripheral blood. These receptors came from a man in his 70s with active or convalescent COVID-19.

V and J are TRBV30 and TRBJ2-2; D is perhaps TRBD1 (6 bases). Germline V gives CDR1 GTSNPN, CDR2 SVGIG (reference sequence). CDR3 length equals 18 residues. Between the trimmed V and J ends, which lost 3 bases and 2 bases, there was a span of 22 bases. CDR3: CAWSTGQGPPFNTGELFF. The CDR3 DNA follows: TGTGCCTGGAGCACGGGGCAGGGGCCTCCTTTTAACACCGGGGAGCTGTTTTTT.

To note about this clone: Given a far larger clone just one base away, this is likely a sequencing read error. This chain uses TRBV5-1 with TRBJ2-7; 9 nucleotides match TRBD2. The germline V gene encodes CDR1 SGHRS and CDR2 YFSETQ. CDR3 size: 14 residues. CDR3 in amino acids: CARSLGAGGYEQYF. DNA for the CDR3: TGCGCCCGCAGCTTGGGCGCGGGGGGGTACGAGCAGTACTTC.

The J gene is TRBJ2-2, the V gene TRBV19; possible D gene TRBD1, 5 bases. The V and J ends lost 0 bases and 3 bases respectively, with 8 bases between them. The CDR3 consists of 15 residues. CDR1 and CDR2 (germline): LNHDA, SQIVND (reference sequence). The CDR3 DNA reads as TGTGCCAGTAGTATAGACGACAGCTACACCGGGGAGCTGTTTTTT. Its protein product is CASSIDDSYTGELFF.

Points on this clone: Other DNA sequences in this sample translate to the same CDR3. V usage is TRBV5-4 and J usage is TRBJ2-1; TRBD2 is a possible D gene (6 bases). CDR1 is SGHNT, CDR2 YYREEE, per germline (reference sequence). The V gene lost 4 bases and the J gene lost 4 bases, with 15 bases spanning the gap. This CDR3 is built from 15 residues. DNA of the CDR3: TGTGCCAGCAGCCCAACTGGGGACTCTTACAATGAGCAGTTCTTC. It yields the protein CASSPTGDSYNEQFF.

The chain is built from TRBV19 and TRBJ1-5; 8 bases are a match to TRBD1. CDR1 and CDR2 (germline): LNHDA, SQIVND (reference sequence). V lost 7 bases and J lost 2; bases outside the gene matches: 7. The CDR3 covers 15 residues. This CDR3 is CASKKTGDRNQPQHF. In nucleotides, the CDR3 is TGTGCCAGTAAGAAGACAGGGGATCGCAATCAGCCCCAGCATTTT. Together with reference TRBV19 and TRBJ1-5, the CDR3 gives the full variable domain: DGGITQSPKYLFRKEGQNVTLSCEQNLNHDAMYWYRQDPGQGLRLIYYSQIVNDFQKGDIAEGYSVSREKKESFPLTVTSAQKNPTAFYLCASKKTGDRNQPQHFGDGTRLSIL.

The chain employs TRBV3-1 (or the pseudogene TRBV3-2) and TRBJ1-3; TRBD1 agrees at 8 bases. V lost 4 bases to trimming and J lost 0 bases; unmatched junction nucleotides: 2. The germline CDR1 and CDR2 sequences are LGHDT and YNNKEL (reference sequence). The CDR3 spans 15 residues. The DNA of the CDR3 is TGTGCCAGCAGCCCTACAGGGGGCTCTGGAAACACCATATATTTT. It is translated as CASSPTGGSGNTIYF.

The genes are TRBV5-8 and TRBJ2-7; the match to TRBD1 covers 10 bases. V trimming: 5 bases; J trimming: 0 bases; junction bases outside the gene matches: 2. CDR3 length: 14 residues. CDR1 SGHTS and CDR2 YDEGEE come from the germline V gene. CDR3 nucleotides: TGTGCCAGCAGTCGGGACAGGGGCTCCTACGAGCAGTACTTC. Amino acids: CASSRDRGSYEQYF.

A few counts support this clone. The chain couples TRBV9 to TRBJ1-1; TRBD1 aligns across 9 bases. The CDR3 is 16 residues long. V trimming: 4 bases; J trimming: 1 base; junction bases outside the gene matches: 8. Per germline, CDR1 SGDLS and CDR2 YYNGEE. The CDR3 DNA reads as TGTGCCAGCAGCCCTTTCACACAGGGGGCGAACACTGAAGCTTTCTTT. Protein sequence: CASSPFTQGANTEAFF.

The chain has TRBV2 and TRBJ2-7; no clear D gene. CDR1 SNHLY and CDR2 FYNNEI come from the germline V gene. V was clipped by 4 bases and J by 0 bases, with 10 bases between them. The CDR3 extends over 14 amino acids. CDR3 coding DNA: TGTGCCAGCAGTGGGCACCCCAGCTCCTACGAGCAGTACTTC. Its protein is CASSGHPSSYEQYF.

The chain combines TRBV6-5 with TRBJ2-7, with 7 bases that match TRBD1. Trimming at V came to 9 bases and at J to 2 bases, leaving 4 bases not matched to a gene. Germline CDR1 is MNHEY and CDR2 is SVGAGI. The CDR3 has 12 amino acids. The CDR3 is CASGQEPYEQYF. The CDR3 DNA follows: TGTGCCAGTGGACAGGAACCCTACGAGCAGTACTTC.

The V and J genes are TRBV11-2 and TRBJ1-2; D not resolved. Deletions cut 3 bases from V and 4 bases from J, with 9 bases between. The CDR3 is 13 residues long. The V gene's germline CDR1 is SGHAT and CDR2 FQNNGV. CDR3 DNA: TGTGCCAGCAGCTTGGGTAGCCTCTATGGCTACACCTTC. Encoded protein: CASSLGSLYGYTF.

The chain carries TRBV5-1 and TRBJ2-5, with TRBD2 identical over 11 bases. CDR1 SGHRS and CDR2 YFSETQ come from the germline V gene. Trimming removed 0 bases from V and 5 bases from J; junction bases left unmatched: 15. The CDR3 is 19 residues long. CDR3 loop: CASSLGRTSGPRRGETQYF. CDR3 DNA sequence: TGCGCCAGCAGCTTGGGAAGGACTAGCGGGCCCCGCCGGGGGGAGACCCAGTACTTC.

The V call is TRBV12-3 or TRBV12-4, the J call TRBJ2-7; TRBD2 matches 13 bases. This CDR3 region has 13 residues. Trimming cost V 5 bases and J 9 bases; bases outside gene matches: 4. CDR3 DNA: TGTGCCAGCAGTGAACTAGCGGGAGGGCGGCAGTACTTC. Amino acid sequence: CASSELAGGRQYF.